A selection of T cell receptor beta chains follows, all from one sample in a study of shared clonotypes between healthy human individuals. The repertoire was sequenced with immunoSEQ multiplex PCR; TCRdb's copy has only in-frame clones and lacks some. The data contain some 92,000 clones, around half of them seen just once; the ten biggest clones take up about 15%. Sequencing was performed on PBMCs. All receptors come from a woman between 40 and 55 years old in good health. Some clones in this sample may be carry-over from other donors' samples. CDR3s include the opening cysteine and the closing phenylalanine or tryptophan.

V gene: TRBV5-6; J gene: TRBJ2-1; CDR3 protein: CASIFRGGEQFF
V gene: TRBV4-3; J gene: TRBJ1-2; CDR3 protein: CASSQDRTARYGYTF
V gene: TRBV6-6; J gene: TRBJ2-1; CDR3 protein: CASSLTGTQFYNEQFF
V gene: TRBV7-2; J gene: TRBJ2-7; CDR3 protein: CASSLARADEQYF
V gene: TRBV7-9; J gene: TRBJ2-7; CDR3 protein: CASSGQYEQYF
V gene: TRBV6-5; J gene: TRBJ2-7; CDR3 protein: CASSYGRRGGDYEQYF
V gene: TRBV30; J gene: TRBJ1-2; CDR3 protein: CAWSNDVGYTF
V gene: TRBV28; J gene: TRBJ1-3; CDR3 protein: CASSEAGRSSGNTIYF
V gene: TRBV13; J gene: TRBJ2-5; CDR3 protein: CASSLHQETQYF
V gene: TRBV4-2; J gene: TRBJ2-7; CDR3 protein: CASSLGLTYEQYF
V gene: TRBV5-1; J gene: TRBJ2-6; CDR3 protein: CASRGQPNHIGNGANVLTF
V gene: TRBV20-1; J gene: TRBJ1-1; CDR3 protein: CSVRTEAFF
V gene: TRBV10-3; J gene: TRBJ1-2; CDR3 protein: CAISDKVATGDYGYTF
V gene: TRBV5-1; J gene: TRBJ1-2; CDR3 protein: CASSLDGGSDGYTF
V gene: TRBV4-2; J gene: TRBJ1-2; CDR3 protein: CASSGQDMYGYTF
V gene: TRBV9; J gene: TRBJ2-1; CDR3 protein: CASSVVLGAEQFF
V gene: TRBV5-3; J gene: TRBJ1-2; CDR3 protein: CARMPYGYTF
V gene: TRBV5-6; J gene: TRBJ1-2; CDR3 protein: CASSSTGDGGYTF
V gene: TRBV6-5; J gene: TRBJ2-2; CDR3 protein: CASSYSAGGGTGELFF
V gene: TRBV6-6; J gene: TRBJ1-1; CDR3 protein: CASSYMGQGAPAFF
V gene: TRBV29-1; J gene: TRBJ2-1; CDR3 protein: CSVEYTSGYLSYNEQFF
V gene: TRBV14; J gene: NA; CDR3 protein: CASSQLGQGAGIREQYF
V gene: TRBV30; J gene: TRBJ1-5; CDR3 protein: CAWSRTSRNQPQHF
V gene: TRBV5-4; J gene: TRBJ1-4; CDR3 protein: CASSLIGEKLFF
V gene: TRBV2; J gene: TRBJ1-4; CDR3 protein: CASSVLATNEKLFF
V gene: TRBV7-2; J gene: TRBJ2-1; CDR3 protein: CASSPGGYEQFF
V gene: TRBV7-8; J gene: TRBJ2-1; CDR3 protein: CASSTLGGVGQFF
V gene: TRBV30; J gene: TRBJ2-1; CDR3 protein: CAWSVSPGGLALNEQFF
V gene: TRBV6-6; J gene: TRBJ2-7; CDR3 protein: CASSYKSGWAYEQYF
V gene: TRBV5-1; J gene: TRBJ1-4; CDR3 protein: CASSFGVAEKLFF
V gene: TRBV29-1; J gene: TRBJ2-1; CDR3 protein: CSVESDRGNEQFF
V gene: TRBV5-1; J gene: TRBJ1-5; CDR3 protein: CASSSGTGSNQPQHF
V gene: TRBV7-6; J gene: TRBJ2-1; CDR3 protein: CASSRSSNNEQFF
V gene: TRBV28; J gene: TRBJ1-4; CDR3 protein: CASSSPRTGKGEKLFF
V gene: TRBV30; J gene: TRBJ1-5; CDR3 protein: CAWSVLGLTQGNPPQHF
V gene: TRBV2; J gene: TRBJ1-5; CDR3 protein: CASSPRDRGQPQHF
V gene: TRBV30; J gene: TRBJ1-5; CDR3 protein: CACQLGGNQPQHF
V gene: TRBV14; J gene: TRBJ2-3; CDR3 protein: CASSHRVVTDTQYF
V gene: TRBV27; J gene: TRBJ2-1; CDR3 protein: CASSSYLREGPHEQFF
V gene: TRBV30; J gene: TRBJ2-7; CDR3 protein: CAWTGKGGTSRSYEQYF
V gene: TRBV5-1; J gene: TRBJ2-4; CDR3 protein: CAGSQGSAKNIQYF
V gene: TRBV30; J gene: TRBJ2-7; CDR3 protein: CAWSVGGGPVGF
V gene: TRBV5-1; J gene: TRBJ1-5; CDR3 protein: CASSFDGNNNQPQHF
V gene: TRBV7-2; J gene: TRBJ2-1; CDR3 protein: CASSSSGSPYNEQFF
V gene: TRBV5-1; J gene: TRBJ2-7; CDR3 protein: CASSFGTGSYEQYF
V gene: TRBV7-6; J gene: TRBJ2-3; CDR3 protein: CASSLAGADTQYF
V gene: TRBV10-3; J gene: TRBJ2-2; CDR3 protein: CAISEFSLAGTGELFF
V gene: TRBV11-2; J gene: TRBJ2-3; CDR3 protein: CASSLLGAGTPDTQYF
V gene: TRBV19; J gene: TRBJ2-5; CDR3 protein: CASSMVGRVETQYF
V gene: TRBV19; J gene: TRBJ1-5; CDR3 protein: CASSIVYRRGNQPQHF
V gene: TRBV4-2; J gene: TRBJ2-2; CDR3 protein: CASSLAGGAGTGELFF
V gene: TRBV6-1; J gene: TRBJ2-3; CDR3 protein: CASRGDTESDTQYF
V gene: TRBV18; J gene: TRBJ1-2; CDR3 protein: CASSPSRGSGYTF
V gene: TRBV5-1; J gene: TRBJ2-7; CDR3 protein: CASSVGQSYEQYF